This T cell receptor beta chain stems from a study of blood T cells in healthy people across ages. Study findings and constraints: While age rose, TCR beta diversity per million T cells dropped in a roughly linear way. Underestimates were what the diversity estimates from one million T cells were considered to be. Naive T cell percentage showed a strong correlation with the diversity of TCR beta. A greater number of naive CD4+ cells and higher diversity distinguished long-lived donors from aged donors.

The V gene's germline CDR1 is SQVTM and CDR2 ANQGSEA. The CDR3 is made up of 11 amino acids. Primed by a sample-barcoded 5' primer and a J-beta primer mix, a second PCR proceeded for roughly 7 to 12 cycles. Each CDR3 protein gets one entry after TCRdb re-called the 5' RACE reads with MiXCR. The repertoire holds 1,800,000 or so distinct CDR3 sequences, with about two fifths as singletons. Remarks on this clonotype: Its antigen is undetermined.

The sequencing sample was made of blood. The chain links TRBV29-1 to TRBJ2-7; a possible D gene is TRBD2 (5 bases). The closer fit of TRBJ2-5 to the DNA end suggests the J call may be wrong. The sequence was collected from a human donor in good health. The CDR3 DNA is TGCAGCGTTGCGGGGTCTCGGACCCAGTACTTC. This encodes CSVAGSRTQYF.